The 30 T cell receptor beta chains in this list originate from one sample, sequenced in a study of cytomegalovirus exposure and HLA in healthy donors. Both 60 Vbeta primers and 13 Jbeta primers went into the PCR. Only in-frame clones appear in the TCRdb table, and some are missing; sequencing was by immunoSEQ multiplex PCR. The table records roughly 110,000 clones, 60% to 80% of them present only once. The sequenced material came from PBMCs. The source is a female donor in good health and CMV-seronegative.

This clone was counted a few times. This rearrangement joins TRBV13 to TRBJ1-2; 12 nucleotides agree with TRBD1. Germline V gene data show CDR1 as PRHDT and CDR2 as FYEKMQ (reference sequence). Losses at the gene ends were 4 bases for V and 9 bases for J; bases not matched to a gene: 9. The CDR3 consists of 15 residues. CDR3 nucleotides: TGTGCCAGCAGCTATCCGGGACAGGGGGCGCAGAGCTACACCTTC. Encoded protein: CASSYPGQGAQSYTF.

This clone turned up a few times. The rearrangement joins TRBV15 to TRBJ1-3, with D uncertain. This CDR3 has 14 amino acids. In germline, CDR1 is LNHNV, CDR2 YYDKDF (reference sequence). V lost 5 bases, J lost 0 bases, and 8 bases lay in between. CDR3 region: CATSFSLSGNTIYF. CDR3 DNA: TGTGCCACCAGCTTCAGTCTCTCTGGAAACACCATATATTTT.

The chain combines TRBV7-9 with TRBJ1-5; 7 nucleotides line up with TRBD1. The CDR3 is 15 amino acids. The ends lost 3 bases at V and 3 bases at J; junction bases unmatched: 5. The germline gives CDR1 SEHNR, CDR2 FQNEAQ (reference sequence). The CDR3 coding sequence is TGTGCCAGCAGCTTGGGGGACAGCTACAATCAGCCCCAGCATTTT. This translates into CASSLGDSYNQPQHF.

The chain combines TRBV6-6 with TRBJ1-4; TRBD1 matches 7 bases. Trimming took 6 bases from V and 1 from J; bases not matched to a gene: 5. Germline lookup yields CDR1 MNHNY and CDR2 SVGAGI (reference sequence). This CDR3 region has 15 residues. The CDR3: CASRHDRETNEKLFF. The CDR3 coding sequence is TGTGCCAGCAGACACGACAGGGAAACTAATGAAAAACTGTTTTTT.

This chain links TRBV21-1 with TRBJ2-5; TRBD2, as called in the table, went unchecked against the DNA. The J call may be mistaken, given a closer DNA end match to TRBJ2-7. TRBV21-1 is a documented pseudogene. This CDR3 has 17 residues. CDR3 sequence: CASSGAKGAIGGYEQYF. CDR3 coding DNA: TGTGCCAGCAGCGGAGCCAAGGGAGCCATAGGTGGGTACGAGCAGTACTTC.

Only a few counts were recorded for this clone. This chain joins TRBV29-1 and TRBJ2-3, with TRBD2 as a possible D gene (6 bases). Per germline, CDR1 SQVTM and CDR2 ANQGSEA. Trimming left V 3 bases short and J 3 bases short, with 7 bases between. The CDR3 is 12 amino acids. The CDR3 nucleotides read TGCAGCGTTGACGGGGGAACAGATACGCAGTATTTT. It translates to CSVDGGTDTQYF.

The rearrangement links TRBV19 to TRBJ2-1; 7 bases line up with TRBD2. The CDR3 extends over 17 amino acids. CDR1 is LNHDA and CDR2 is SQIVND in the germline V gene (reference sequence). V lost 5 bases to trimming and J lost 5 bases; unmatched junction nucleotides: 15. CDR3 sequence (DNA): TGTGCCAGTAGTGGGGGGGACCGCGGGAGAAATAACAATGAGCAGTTCTTC. Translated: CASSGGDRGRNNNEQFF.

V and J are TRBV19 and TRBJ2-1, with D hard to call. Germline CDR1 and CDR2: LNHDA and SQIVND (reference sequence). This CDR3 has 14 residues. The germline V and J ends were trimmed by 6 bases and 0 bases, with 9 bases remaining between them. The CDR3 DNA follows: TGTGCCAGTAGAACACAAAACTCCTACAATGAGCAGTTCTTC. Protein sequence: CASRTQNSYNEQFF.

This clone was counted a single time. This rearrangement joins TRBV28 to TRBJ2-7; D might be TRBD2 (5 bases). CDR1 and CDR2 from the germline V gene are MDHEN and SYDVKM. The V end lost 5 bases, the J end lost 1 base, and 12 bases lay between the germline ends. CDR3 length equals 14 residues. CDR3 DNA sequence: TGTGCCAGCAGTCTAGGACTGCCGTCCTACGAGCAGTACTTC. This codes for CASSLGLPSYEQYF.

Remarks on this clone: A read error may produce the germline difference seen at one junction end. The rearrangement joins TRBV5-5 to TRBJ2-5, with 7 positions matching TRBD2. From germline, CDR1 is SGHKS and CDR2 YYEKEE (reference sequence). The CDR3 is 15 amino acids. CDR3 sequence reads: CASSLNRLAQGTQYF. CDR3 bases: TGTGCCAGCAGCTTGAACCGACTAGCTCAAGGGACCCAGTACTTC.

This clone was seen only a few times. The chain recombines TRBV25-1 with TRBJ2-3; 14 bases map to TRBD2. J gave up 1 base and V 3 bases, and 6 bases lay outside the gene matches. CDR1 is MGHDK and CDR2 is SYGVNS in the germline V gene. CDR3 length: 18 residues. CDR3 sequence reads: CASSDGTSGRWGTDTQYF. The CDR3 coding sequence is TGTGCCAGCAGTGATGGGACTAGCGGGAGATGGGGCACAGATACGCAGTATTTT. The full variable domain, completed using reference TRBV25-1 and TRBJ2-3, is EADIYQTPRYLVIGTGKKITLECSQTMGHDKMYWYQQDPGMELHLIHYSYGVNSTEKGDLSSESTVSRIRTEHFPLTLESARPSHTSQYLCASSDGTSGRWGTDTQYFGPGTRLTVL.

This clone has just one count. The rearrangement joins TRBV7-6 to TRBJ2-1; 9 bases match TRBD2. This CDR3 has 15 residues. Germline-derived CDR1 and CDR2 are SGHVS and FNYEAQ. The trim removed 4 bases at V and 4 bases at J, leaving 5 bases unmatched. The CDR3 region has the DNA TGTGCCAGCAGCTCGCTAGCGGGACGGTACAATGAGCAGTTCTTC. This gives the protein CASSSLAGRYNEQFF. The whole variable domain, remainder taken from reference TRBV7-6 and TRBJ2-1, is GAGVSQSPRYKVTKRGQDVALRCDPISGHVSLYWYRQALGQGPEFLTYFNYEAQQDKSGLPNDRFSAERPEGSISTLTIQRTEQRDSAMYRCASSSLAGRYNEQFFGPGTRLTVL.

The chain uses TRBV7-9 and TRBJ2-7; 9 bases fit TRBD1. CDR1 and CDR2 from the germline V gene are SEHNR and FQNEAQ (reference sequence). Trimming at V came to 5 bases and at J to 2 bases, leaving 4 bases not matched to a gene. The CDR3 is made up of 14 amino acids. The CDR3 loop is CASSHRDRAYEQYF. The DNA of the CDR3 is TGTGCCAGCAGCCACCGGGACAGGGCCTACGAGCAGTACTTC.

V is TRBV2 and J is TRBJ2-5; the match to TRBD1 covers 8 bases. Trimming took 1 base from V and 5 from J; bases not matched to a gene: 3. The germline CDR1 and CDR2 sequences are SNHLY and FYNNEI. The CDR3 length is 14 residues. Here the CDR3 reads CASSEGTGLETQYF. The CDR3 coding sequence is TGTGCCAGCAGTGAAGGGACAGGGTTGGAGACCCAGTACTTC.

The chain employs TRBV10-3 and TRBJ2-7, with TRBD1 as a possible D gene (6 bases). V was clipped by 3 bases and J by 5 bases, with 20 bases between them. The germline V gene encodes CDR1 ENHRY and CDR2 SYGVKD. This CDR3 region has 16 residues. The CDR3, as DNA: TGTGCCATCAGTGACCACACTACAGGGTACGGAGACGAGCAGTACTTC. Amino acids: CAISDHTTGYGDEQYF.

The chain recombines TRBV28 with TRBJ2-3, with D perhaps TRBD1 (7 bases). Trimming left V 6 bases short and J 2 bases short, with 9 bases between. There are 13 residues in the CDR3. Germline V lookup: CDR1 MDHEN, CDR2 SYDVKM. CDR3 coding DNA: TGTGCCAGCAGGGAGGGGGCCACAGATACGCAGTATTTT. This encodes CASREGATDTQYF.

The genes are TRBV27 and TRBJ2-5, with a possible D match to TRBD1 (5 bases). Germline V gene lookup returns CDR1 MNHEY and CDR2 SMNVEV (reference sequence). The CDR3 contains 15 residues. The V and J ends lost 6 bases and 3 bases respectively, with 17 bases between them. CDR3 loop: CASSPWGTAEETQYF. CDR3 DNA: TGTGCCAGCAGCCCCTGGGGCACCGCAGAAGAGACCCAGTACTTC.

This clone has more than one count but fewer than ten. The chain is built from TRBV4-2 and TRBJ2-7, with 12 bases identical to TRBD1. Germline CDR1 reads LGHNA; CDR2 reads YNFKEQ. CDR3 length: 17 amino acids. V was pared by 4 bases and J by 6 bases, with 13 bases of the junction left unmatched. CDR3 loop: CASSLRAPGTGGGEQYF. As DNA, the CDR3 is TGTGCCAGCAGCCTCAGAGCCCCCGGGACAGGGGGCGGCGAGCAGTACTTC.

The chain employs TRBV9 and TRBJ2-1; D possibly corresponds to TRBD2 (6 bases). V lost 0 bases to trimming and J lost 8 bases, with 21 bases between them. The CDR3 sequence is 17 residues long. Looked up from germline, CDR1 is SGDLS and CDR2 is YYNGEE. The CDR3 nucleotides are TGTGCCAGCAGCGTAGAAGGAGGGGCGGGGCTCGTGGATGAGCAGTTCTTC. Amino acid sequence: CASSVEGGAGLVDEQFF.

The gene calls are TRBV7-2 and TRBJ2-1; 11 bases are shared with TRBD2. Germline V gives CDR1 SGHTA, CDR2 FQGNSA. This CDR3 region has 16 residues. Trimming cost V 1 base and J 10 bases; bases outside gene matches: 9. CDR3 region: CASSLVSSGRLGEQFF. In nucleotides, the CDR3 is TGTGCCAGCAGCTTAGTCTCTAGCGGGAGGCTAGGGGAGCAGTTCTTC.

The chain joins TRBV5-8 to TRBJ1-1, with TRBD1 matching over 7 bases. This CDR3 has 16 residues. Germline values: CDR1 SGHTS, CDR2 YDEGEE. V lost 4 bases, J lost 0 bases, and 9 bases stayed unmatched. CDR3 nucleotides: TGTGCCAGCAGCCGGAACAGGGGTATCATGAACACTGAAGCTTTCTTT. This gives the protein CASSRNRGIMNTEAFF.

The genes are TRBV7-2 and TRBJ2-3, with 8 bases that match TRBD2. CDR3 length: 14 amino acids. Germline CDR1 and CDR2: SGHTA and FQGNSA. The trim removed 6 bases at V and 1 base at J, leaving 3 bases unmatched. The CDR3 sequence: CASRSGRGTDTQYF. CDR3 sequence (DNA): TGTGCCAGCAGGTCCGGGAGGGGCACAGATACGCAGTATTTT.

The chain employs TRBV5-5 and TRBJ1-1; 8 bases align to TRBD1. Germline V lookup: CDR1 SGHKS, CDR2 YYEKEE (reference sequence). The CDR3 is made up of 15 amino acids. V lost 5 bases to trimming and J lost 5 bases; unmatched junction nucleotides: 11. The CDR3 DNA sequence: TGTGCCAGCAGGGTCCAGGGGGCGCGTTTAACTGAAGCTTTCTTT. Translated: CASRVQGARLTEAFF.

This clone appeared once. The chain has TRBV5-4 and TRBJ2-7; TRBD2 might be the D (6 bases). V gave up 2 bases and J gave up 2 bases, with 11 bases separating them. The CDR3 is made up of 14 amino acids. CDR1 and CDR2 (germline): SGHNT, YYREEE (reference sequence). CDR3 sequence: CASSLGDSTYEQYF. Written as DNA, the CDR3 is TGTGCCAGCAGCTTAGGGGACTCAACCTACGAGCAGTACTTC.

This chain uses TRBV6-5 with TRBJ2-7; 11 nucleotides line up with TRBD2. The CDR3 is made up of 14 amino acids. Germline V gives CDR1 MNHEY, CDR2 SVGAGI. V shed 8 bases and J 3 bases; nucleotides not matched to a gene: 6. The DNA for the CDR3 is TGTGCCAGCTCCCCAGGGACTAGCGGCTACGAGCAGTACTTC. This encodes CASSPGTSGYEQYF.

The chain joins TRBV6-1 to TRBJ1-5, with D tentatively TRBD1 (5 bases). Trimming removed 4 bases at V and 7 bases at J, with 14 bases between. CDR1 and CDR2 (germline): MNHNS, SASEGT. The CDR3 consists of 14 residues. The CDR3 nucleotides read TGTGCCAGCAGTGTTCAAGGGCAGGGCCAGCCCCAGCATTTT. It codes for CASSVQGQGQPQHF.

This clone has a single count. The rearrangement uses TRBV4-1 and TRBJ2-7, with a possible D match to TRBD1 (6 bases). Germline CDR1 is MGHRA and CDR2 is YSYEKL. This CDR3 is built from 18 residues. V was cut by 2 bases and J by 6 bases, with 26 bases left in between. The DNA of the CDR3 is TGCGCCAGCAGCCAACCTTTCCTTGCAGGGGCCAATGGCCGCGAGCAGTACTTC. The encoded protein is CASSQPFLAGANGREQYF.

V and J are TRBV7-9 and TRBJ2-3; 8 bases map to TRBD2. Germline trimming cut 5 bases from V and 3 bases from J; bases unmatched to any gene: 16. The CDR3 is 18 amino acids. Per the germline V gene, CDR1 is SEHNR and CDR2 is FQNEAQ (reference sequence). The CDR3 loop reads CASSRGGAGTRGTDTQYF. CDR3 DNA: TGTGCCAGCAGCAGAGGGGGAGCCGGGACTAGGGGTACAGATACGCAGTATTTT.

The chain uses TRBV10-3 and TRBJ2-7; D may be TRBD1 (5 bases). The CDR3 has 13 residues. Trimming took 5 bases from V and 2 from J, leaving 10 bases between them. Germline V gene lookup returns CDR1 ENHRY and CDR2 SYGVKD. The CDR3 DNA sequence: TGTGCCATCAGTCCTGGCAGGGCCTACGAGCAGTACTTC. It is translated as CAISPGRAYEQYF.

J is TRBJ2-5 and V is TRBV2, with unresolved D. The J call may be mistaken, given a closer DNA end match to TRBJ2-7. The CDR3 sequence is 12 residues long. Germline lookup yields CDR1 SNHLY and CDR2 FYNNEI. DNA of the CDR3: TGTGCCAGCAGTCGGAGCTCCTACGAGCAGTACTTC. Its protein product is CASSRSSYEQYF.